These T cell receptor beta chains were read from a single sample in a study of T cell repertoires in cytomegalovirus infection. MiXCR was run by TCRdb on the reads, yielding one entry per CDR3 protein. The repertoire holds around 430,000 distinct CDR3 sequences, with more than 40% as singletons. For these receptors, no antigen is known. This specimen consisted of cultured PBMCs, obtained from culture after CMV antigen stimulation. The receptor source for this set is a human donor in good health (CMV status not recorded). Some clones in this sample may be carry-over from other donors' samples. Each CDR3 is given with its conserved first and last residue. The D gene is left open where the match is weak. Clone size appears in some rows only: once, few, many, or a class for an expanded clone.

d_gene: -; j_gene: TRBJ2-1; abundance: -; v_gene: TRBV5-4; CDR3aa: CASSLWGKNEQFF; CDR3nt: TGTGCCAGCAGCTTGTGGGGGAAAAATGAGCAGTTCTTC
d_gene: -; j_gene: TRBJ2-1; abundance: -; v_gene: TRBV7-2; CDR3aa: CASSWRDGNEQFF; CDR3nt: TGTGCCAGCAGCTGGCGGGACGGGAATGAGCAGTTCTTC
d_gene: -; j_gene: TRBJ2-3; abundance: -; v_gene: TRBV12-3/TRBV12-4; CDR3aa: CASCTTVSTDTQYF; CDR3nt: TGTGCCAGCTGTACGACCGTAAGCACAGATACGCAGTATTTT
d_gene: -; j_gene: TRBJ2-4; abundance: -; v_gene: TRBV12-3/TRBV12-4; CDR3aa: CASSRVNRQYF; CDR3nt: TGTGCCAGCAGTCGGGTCAACCGTCAGTACTTC
d_gene: -; j_gene: TRBJ2-6; abundance: -; v_gene: TRBV11-2; CDR3aa: CASSSGRRIVSGANVLTF; CDR3nt: TGTGCCAGCAGCTCAGGACGGAGGATAGTCTCTGGGGCCAACGTCCTGACTTTC
d_gene: -; j_gene: TRBJ1-4; abundance: -; v_gene: TRBV7-4; CDR3aa: CASSLGKTTNEKLFF; CDR3nt: TGTGCCAGCAGCTTAGGGAAAACAACTAATGAAAAACTGTTTTTT
d_gene: -; j_gene: TRBJ2-2; abundance: -; v_gene: TRBV19; CDR3aa: CASSWDGSTGELFF; CDR3nt: TGTGCCAGTAGTTGGGATGGGAGCACCGGGGAGCTGTTTTTT
d_gene: TRBD2; j_gene: TRBJ2-1; abundance: -; v_gene: TRBV7-8; CDR3aa: CASSFGSSGRYNEQFF; CDR3nt: TGTGCCAGCAGCTTTGGGTCTAGCGGGAGATACAATGAGCAGTTCTTC
d_gene: -; j_gene: TRBJ1-4; abundance: few; v_gene: TRBV7-2; CDR3aa: CASSLQGLGEKLFF; CDR3nt: TGTGCCAGCAGCCTACAGGGTTTGGGTGAAAAACTGTTTTTT
d_gene: TRBD1; j_gene: TRBJ2-3; abundance: few; v_gene: TRBV11-2; CDR3aa: CASRPGTGRTTSTDTQYF; CDR3nt: TGTGCCAGCAGACCCGGGACAGGTAGAACTACTAGCACAGATACGCAGTATTTT
d_gene: -; j_gene: TRBJ1-1; abundance: once; v_gene: TRBV7-2; CDR3aa: CASSLEVLGAFF; CDR3nt: TGTGCCAGCAGCTTAGAAGTGCTCGGAGCTTTCTTT
d_gene: TRBD1; j_gene: TRBJ1-1; abundance: -; v_gene: TRBV5-8; CDR3aa: CASSLHRGSTEAFF; CDR3nt: TGTGCCAGCAGCTTGCACAGGGGTTCCACTGAAGCTTTCTTT
d_gene: TRBD2; j_gene: TRBJ2-3; abundance: few; v_gene: TRBV7-2; CDR3aa: CASTAYQSSGGITDTQYF; CDR3nt: TGTGCCAGCACAGCTTACCAGTCTAGCGGGGGGATCACAGATACGCAGTATTTT
d_gene: -; j_gene: TRBJ1-4; abundance: -; v_gene: TRBV20-1; CDR3aa: CSARGGGITNEKLFF; CDR3nt: TGCAGTGCTAGGGGGGGCGGGATCACTAATGAAAAACTGTTTTTT
d_gene: -; j_gene: TRBJ1-2; abundance: -; v_gene: TRBV19; CDR3aa: CASTGARRYGYTF; CDR3nt: TGTGCCAGTACCGGGGCCCGCCGCTATGGCTACACCTTC
d_gene: -; j_gene: TRBJ1-2; abundance: many; v_gene: TRBV7-2; CDR3aa: CASSLVQRGEGNYGYTF; CDR3nt: TGTGCCAGCAGCTTAGTGCAGCGGGGAGAGGGTAACTATGGCTACACCTTC
d_gene: -; j_gene: TRBJ2-4; abundance: few; v_gene: TRBV7-2; CDR3aa: CASSPGAAKNIQYF; CDR3nt: TGTGCCAGCAGCCCGGGGGCGGCCAAAAACATTCAGTACTTC
d_gene: -; j_gene: TRBJ2-5; abundance: few; v_gene: TRBV7-2; CDR3aa: CASSLGAGFEETQYF; CDR3nt: TGTGCCAGCAGCTTAGGGGCAGGGTTTGAGGAGACCCAGTACTTC
d_gene: TRBD2; j_gene: TRBJ2-1; abundance: -; v_gene: TRBV20-1; CDR3aa: CSARAVAGGLNNEQFF; CDR3nt: TGCAGTGCTAGAGCAGTAGCGGGGGGGCTCAACAATGAGCAGTTCTTC
d_gene: TRBD1; j_gene: TRBJ1-1; abundance: -; v_gene: TRBV7-4; CDR3aa: CASSLGDRGHGEAFF; CDR3nt: TGTGCCAGCAGCTTAGGGGACAGGGGGCATGGTGAAGCTTTCTTT
d_gene: TRBD1; j_gene: TRBJ2-1; abundance: -; v_gene: TRBV7-2; CDR3aa: CASSFPRDRYNEQFF; CDR3nt: TGTGCCAGCAGCTTCCCCCGGGACAGGTACAATGAGCAGTTCTTC
d_gene: -; j_gene: TRBJ1-1; abundance: -; v_gene: TRBV28; CDR3aa: CASSSIGENTEAFF; CDR3nt: TGTGCCAGCAGTTCAATCGGGGAGAACACTGAAGCTTTCTTT
d_gene: TRBD2; j_gene: TRBJ2-5; abundance: -; v_gene: TRBV6-2/TRBV6-3; CDR3aa: CASSSAGVRETQYF; CDR3nt: TGTGCCAGCAGTTCTGCGGGAGTTAGGGAGACCCAGTACTTC
d_gene: -; j_gene: TRBJ2-3; abundance: few; v_gene: TRBV7-8; CDR3aa: CASSVVGGATDTQYF; CDR3nt: TGTGCCAGCAGCGTTGTTGGAGGGGCCACAGATACGCAGTATTTT
d_gene: -; j_gene: TRBJ2-1; abundance: few; v_gene: TRBV7-2; CDR3aa: CASSLLSGRSYNEQFF; CDR3nt: TGTGCCAGCAGCCTACTTAGCGGACGCTCCTACAATGAGCAGTTCTTC
d_gene: -; j_gene: TRBJ1-6; abundance: many; v_gene: TRBV7-6; CDR3aa: CASSYRDSPLHF; CDR3nt: TGTGCCAGCAGCTATAGGGACTCACCCCTCCACTTT
d_gene: -; j_gene: TRBJ2-1; abundance: -; v_gene: TRBV7-2; CDR3aa: CASSLPPPASEQFF; CDR3nt: TGTGCCAGCAGCTTACCCCCTCCCGCGAGCGAGCAGTTCTTC
d_gene: -; j_gene: TRBJ2-7; abundance: many; v_gene: TRBV7-2; CDR3aa: CASSLRLGAGYEQYF; CDR3nt: TGTGCCAGCAGCTTAAGGTTGGGGGCCGGTTACGAGCAGTACTTC
d_gene: -; j_gene: TRBJ2-3; abundance: -; v_gene: TRBV6-1; CDR3aa: CASSHPGTSADTQYF; CDR3nt: TGTGCCAGCAGCCACCCCGGGACATCAGCAGATACGCAGTATTTT
d_gene: TRBD1; j_gene: TRBJ2-1; abundance: once; v_gene: TRBV12-3/TRBV12-4; CDR3aa: CASRGTTGVMSEQFF; CDR3nt: TGTGCCAGCAGGGGCACCACAGGGGTTATGAGTGAGCAGTTCTTC
d_gene: -; j_gene: TRBJ2-1; abundance: few; v_gene: TRBV6-2/TRBV6-3; CDR3aa: CASSSGLARGNEQFF; CDR3nt: TGTGCCAGCAGTTCTGGGCTAGCACGTGGGAATGAGCAGTTCTTC